This TCR beta chain was documented in a study of vaccination effects on CD4 cells after COVID-19. Study context: It was a median of 72 days after the second dose that post-vaccine samples were obtained.

Profiling relied on immunoSEQ multiplex PCR, and the TCRdb table lists in-frame clones only, not all of them. The sample lists 26,000 or so clones, about 83% occurring once. General study results and limits: Healthy vaccinees' vaccine-induced clones included only 1 of 255 cross-reacting with common cold coronaviruses.

After expansion with viral peptide pools in the ViraFEST assay, antigen-specific CD4+ T cells were sequenced. Having been cultured for 10 days, the cells underwent CD4+ T cell isolation. Two doses of BNT162b2 or mRNA-1273 vaccine were administered to participants. Nobody among the vaccine recipients had prior SARS-CoV-2 infection (nucleocapsid antibodies were negative). Two million PBMC per well received about 9.6 IU/ml IL-2 and around 9.8 ug/ml peptides in culture. Remarks on this clone: Its antigen is unknown.

The CDR3 spans 16 residues. The J segment lost 7 bases and the V segment lost 0 bases, leaving 7 bases of the junction unmatched. Germline CDR1 is SGHNT and CDR2 is YYREEE (reference sequence). This receptor was taken from a human donor who received a COVID-19 vaccine. Some clones in this sample may be carry-over from other donors' samples. Here the sequenced sample was CD4+ T cells from PBMCs cultured with HCoV-NL63 spike peptides, taken after COVID-19 vaccination. The chain links TRBV5-4 to TRBJ1-6, with 7 bases fitting TRBD1. In DNA, the CDR3 is TGTGCCAGCAGCTTGGGGAGGGGGCGAACCAATTCACCCCTCCACTTT. This gives the protein CASSLGRGRTNSPLHF.